This T cell receptor beta chain was obtained from a study of glioma-infiltrating T cells after dendritic cell vaccination. Clones were sequenced by immunoSEQ multiplex PCR, and TCRdb holds only the in-frame ones, with some missing. Among about 50,000 clones listed, 89% were seen once. Trimming cost V 3 bases and J 7 bases; bases outside gene matches: 6. Germline V gene sequence: CDR1 SEHNR, CDR2 FQNEAQ (reference sequence). CDR3 length: 15 amino acids. Time point noted: after dendritic cell vaccination, including at tumor progression/relapse. The chain recombines TRBV7-9 with TRBJ2-1; 10 nucleotides align to TRBD2. Sample: blood, taken after dendritic cell vaccination. The TCR originated in a human donor with glioblastoma. CDR3 region: CASSFLAGVKNEQFF. The CDR3 nucleotides are TGTGCCAGCAGCTTCCTAGCGGGAGTTAAAAATGAGCAGTTCTTC.